This entry lists 25 T cell receptor beta chains sequenced from one sample in a study of cytomegalovirus exposure and HLA in healthy donors (dated by TCRdb to about 2017). The library was built by means of the immunoSEQ multiplex PCR assay. For the multiplex PCR, a mixture combining 60 forward primers for TCR Vbeta segments and 13 reverse primers for TCR Jbeta segments was used. The table comes from immuneACCESS by way of TCRdb, which keeps in-frame sequences with V and J called. Part of the clones is missing from these tables; in studies checked, under half for an unresolved V gene and the rest for unknown reasons. In this sample the table shows over 150,000 clones, about 77% of which occur a single time. In total, the top ten clones hold roughly 3% of the sample. Sequenced input: PBMCs. The receptors originated from a woman in her twenties or thirties in good health and CMV-seronegative.

This rearrangement joins TRBV5-4 to TRBJ2-1, with D maybe TRBD2 (5 bases). The V and J ends lost 2 bases and 7 bases respectively, with 16 bases between them. This CDR3 is built from 15 residues. Germline-derived CDR1 and CDR2 are SGHNT and YYREEE (reference sequence). This CDR3 reads CASSLSGMDQNEQFF. The CDR3 nucleotides are TGTGCCAGCAGCTTATCGGGGATGGATCAAAATGAGCAGTTCTTC.

This clone appeared a single time. The genes are TRBV4-1 and TRBJ2-5; 12 bases map to TRBD2. The CDR3 length is 17 residues. The J segment lost 5 bases and the V segment lost 1 base, leaving 8 bases of the junction unmatched. Germline V gives CDR1 MGHRA, CDR2 YSYEKL. The CDR3 bases are TGCGCCAGCAGCCAAGGGACTAGCGGGGACGGTAGGGAGACCCAGTACTTC. Amino acid sequence: CASSQGTSGDGRETQYF.

The CDR3 here is CASSPGTGGNQPQHF. CDR3 bases: TGTGCCAGCAGCCCCGGGACAGGGGGCAATCAGCCCCAGCATTTT. The genes are TRBV2 and TRBJ1-5; 10 positions match TRBD1. J was trimmed by 2 bases and V by 6 bases; bases with no gene match: 4. The germline V gene encodes CDR1 SNHLY and CDR2 FYNNEI. CDR3 length equals 15 residues.

This clone has a handful of counts. Germline and junction disagree at one end, which may indicate a read error. The V call is TRBV5-6, the J call TRBJ1-2; D is unclear. This CDR3 has 13 residues. In germline, CDR1 is SGHDT, CDR2 YYEEEE. The CDR3 bases are TGTGCCAGCTTAAGCGGCAGAAACTATGGCTACCCCTTC. Protein product: CASLSGRNYGYPF.

The gene calls are TRBV29-1 and TRBJ2-1, with 7 bases that match TRBD2. With 8 bases clipped from V and 1 base from J, the junction kept 5 bases outside the gene matches. The CDR3 sequence is 13 residues long. Germline-derived CDR1 and CDR2 are SQVTM and ANQGSEA. The CDR3 sequence is CSTPGRSYNEQFF. Written as DNA, the CDR3 is TGCAGCACTCCCGGGAGGTCCTACAATGAGCAGTTCTTC.

The CDR3 nucleotides read TGTGCCAGCAGCGAGGCCCCGACAGGTTTCTACGAGCAGTACTTC. Translation gives CASSEAPTGFYEQYF. The chain combines TRBV6-1 with TRBJ2-7, with a possible D match to TRBD1 (6 bases). V was clipped by 6 bases and J by 3 bases, with 18 bases between them. The CDR3 runs to 15 residues. The germline V gene encodes CDR1 MNHNS and CDR2 SASEGT.

The rearrangement joins TRBV4-2 to TRBJ2-3; 7 bases agree with TRBD1. The CDR3 is made up of 16 amino acids. Germline CDR1 is LGHNA and CDR2 is YNFKEQ. The V segment lost 4 bases and the J segment 1 base; nucleotides outside the gene matches: 8. The DNA of the CDR3 is TGTGCCAGCAGCCTTCGACAGGGACGGGGCACAGATACGCAGTATTTT. Protein: CASSLRQGRGTDTQYF.

In this sample, this clone turned up a few times. The J gene is TRBJ1-1, the V gene TRBV6-1; D unresolved. The CDR3 has 14 amino acids. Trimming cost V 3 bases and J 5 bases, with 13 bases left between them. CDR1 is MNHNS and CDR2 is SASEGT in the germline V gene. The CDR3 sequence: CASSERHLWTEAFF. CDR3 coding DNA: TGTGCCAGCAGTGAGAGGCATTTATGGACTGAAGCTTTCTTT.

Points on this clone: The junction and the germline gene differ at one end; a read error may be behind it. The chain carries TRBV5-1 and TRBJ1-2, with D possibly being TRBD1 (5 bases). The CDR3 runs 15 residues. The germline V gene encodes CDR1 SGHRS and CDR2 YFSETQ. The CDR3 DNA sequence: TGCGCCAGCAGCTTAATGGCAGGGAAGGTGGAGGGCTACCCCTTC. Encoded protein: CASSLMAGKVEGYPF.

The genes are TRBV6-6 and TRBJ1-3, with D unclear. V was cut by 7 bases and J by 0 bases, with 10 bases left in between. Germline assignment: CDR1 MNHNY and CDR2 SVGAGI (reference sequence). The CDR3 spans 14 residues. DNA for the CDR3: TGTGCCAGCATGGGCAAGAGCTCTGGAAACACCATATATTTT. Residues: CASMGKSSGNTIYF.

This clone has more than one count but fewer than ten. The V call is TRBV4-1, the J call TRBJ2-2, with D tentatively TRBD1 (5 bases). This CDR3 spans 17 amino acids. The V and J ends lost 0 bases and 2 bases respectively, with 13 bases between them. Germline V gives CDR1 MGHRA, CDR2 YSYEKL. CDR3 sequence reads: CASSQESWGANTGELFF. The CDR3, as DNA: TGCGCCAGCAGCCAAGAGTCGTGGGGCGCTAACACCGGGGAGCTGTTTTTT.

V is TRBV28 and J is TRBJ1-2, with TRBD1 matching 8 bases. The J segment lost 4 bases and the V segment lost 3 bases, leaving 10 bases of the junction unmatched. The CDR3 is 16 residues long. The germline V gene encodes CDR1 MDHEN and CDR2 SYDVKM. CDR3 sequence (DNA): TGTGCCAGCAGTTTCCGGACAGGGATTTCGGTCTATGGCTACACCTTC. Translated: CASSFRTGISVYGYTF.

The chain joins TRBV10-2 to TRBJ2-5; D possibly corresponds to TRBD1 (6 bases). Germline V gene data show CDR1 as WSHSY and CDR2 as SAAADI. The length of the CDR3 is 13 residues. V lost 6 bases to trimming and J lost 5 bases, with 13 bases between them. CDR3 protein: CASRPGVFETQYF. Here the CDR3 DNA reads TGCGCCAGCAGGCCAGGGGTTTTTGAGACCCAGTACTTC.

V is TRBV14 and J is TRBJ2-7; D is perhaps TRBD1 (5 bases). The germline V gene has CDR1 SGHDN and CDR2 FVKESK. Trimming took 4 bases from V and 4 from J, leaving 14 bases between them. The CDR3 contains 14 residues. CDR3 residues: CASSPRGRVYEQYF. The DNA of the CDR3 is TGTGCCAGCAGCCCTCGCGGCAGGGTATACGAGCAGTACTTC. Full variable domain (remainder filled in from reference TRBV14 and TRBJ2-7): EAGVTQFPSHSVIEKGQTVTLRCDPISGHDNLYWYRRVMGKEIKFLLHFVKESKQDESGMPNNRFLAERTGGTYSTLKVQPAELEDSGVYFCASSPRGRVYEQYFGPGTRLTVT.

This chain connects TRBV2 to TRBJ2-3; 8 bases are shared with TRBD1. The CDR3 runs to 16 residues. Germline-derived CDR1 and CDR2 are SNHLY and FYNNEI. V was clipped by 6 bases and J by 2 bases; unmatched bases: 10. CDR3 region: CASRAGTGGSTDTQYF. Here the CDR3 DNA reads TGTGCCAGCAGGGCGGGGACAGGTGGGTCCACAGATACGCAGTATTTT.

V and J are TRBV6-5 and TRBJ1-6; D may be TRBD1 (5 bases). The germline CDR1 and CDR2 sequences are MNHEY and SVGAGI. V lost 6 bases, J lost 9 bases, and 12 bases lay in between. The CDR3 spans 13 residues. The CDR3 protein is CASRFTQVSPLHF. The CDR3 DNA reads as TGTGCCAGCAGGTTTACACAGGTTTCACCCCTCCACTTT.

This chain connects TRBV5-1 to TRBJ2-3, with unresolved D. Germline V gene lookup returns CDR1 SGHRS and CDR2 YFSETQ. V was cut by 0 bases and J by 6 bases, with 17 bases left in between. CDR3 length: 16 residues. The CDR3 here is CASSLALALEEDTQYF. CDR3 in DNA: TGCGCCAGCAGCTTGGCTCTTGCACTCGAGGAGGATACGCAGTATTTT.

The chain uses TRBV4-1 and TRBJ2-7; 12 bases align to TRBD2. This CDR3 has 15 residues. Germline lookup yields CDR1 MGHRA and CDR2 YSYEKL. V lost 4 bases, J lost 1 base, and 2 bases stayed unmatched. The CDR3: CASSLGLAGSYEQYF. DNA for the CDR3: TGCGCCAGCAGCCTAGGACTAGCGGGGTCCTACGAGCAGTACTTC.

V gene TRBV7-9 combines with J gene TRBJ2-2; D not resolved. V lost 8 bases and J lost 6, with 19 bases in between. In germline, CDR1 is SEHNR, CDR2 FQNEAQ (reference sequence). This CDR3 has 15 amino acids. The CDR3 here is CASLGGDPRSGELFF. DNA of the CDR3: TGTGCCAGCCTGGGTGGAGACCCGAGGTCCGGGGAGCTGTTTTTT.

DNA for the CDR3: TGTGCCAGCAGTGAAGCGAGAGGTCAGCCCCAGCATTTT. The encoded protein is CASSEARGQPQHF. The rearrangement joins TRBV6-1 to TRBJ1-5, with no clear D. Germline loops: CDR1 MNHNS, CDR2 SASEGT. There are 13 residues in the CDR3. V lost 0 bases to trimming and J lost 6 bases, with 6 bases between them.

The rearrangement uses TRBV19 and TRBJ1-4; D uncertain. Germline V gene data show CDR1 as LNHDA and CDR2 as SQIVND (reference sequence). The CDR3 runs 14 residues. Between the trimmed V and J ends, which lost 3 bases and 12 bases, there was a span of 17 bases. The CDR3, as DNA: TGTGCCAGTAGTATTGACTCGGAGGATTCGGAACTGTTTTTT. It is translated as CASSIDSEDSELFF.

V gene TRBV7-7 combines with J gene TRBJ2-6, with a tentative D call TRBD1 (5 bases). This CDR3 is 20 amino acids long. Trimming cost V 1 base and J 2 bases, with 21 bases left between them. The germline gives CDR1 SSHAT, CDR2 FNYEAQ (reference sequence). The CDR3: CASSLGPKSGLGAGANVLTF. DNA of the CDR3: TGTGCCAGCAGCTTAGGCCCCAAATCCGGATTAGGGGCTGGGGCCAACGTCCTGACTTTC.

The chain joins TRBV5-1 to TRBJ2-2; 8 bases fit TRBD2. The germline V gene has CDR1 SGHRS and CDR2 YFSETQ. This CDR3 has 17 amino acids. V lost 4 bases to trimming and J lost 4 bases; unmatched junction nucleotides: 12. CDR3 nucleotides: TGCGCCAGCAGCACAACCATAATAGCGGGGAGCACCGGGGAGCTGTTTTTT. Its protein product is CASSTTIIAGSTGELFF.

The chain carries TRBV6-5 and TRBJ1-4, with D unclear. The CDR3 has 13 amino acids. Germline CDR1 reads MNHEY; CDR2 reads SVGAGI. V was trimmed by 6 bases and J by 10 bases, leaving 15 bases between them. CDR3 protein: CASSFGQEAKLFF. The CDR3 nucleotides are TGTGCCAGCAGCTTTGGGCAGGAGGCAAAACTGTTTTTT.

This clone turned up a few times. This chain uses TRBV5-1 with TRBJ1-4, with 7 positions matching TRBD1. V lost 4 bases and J lost 4; bases outside the gene matches: 7. The CDR3 sequence is 15 residues long. The germline gives CDR1 SGHRS, CDR2 YFSETQ. Written as DNA, the CDR3 is TGCGCCAGCAGCGGGGGGACAGCGTATAATGAAAAACTGTTTTTT. As protein: CASSGGTAYNEKLFF.